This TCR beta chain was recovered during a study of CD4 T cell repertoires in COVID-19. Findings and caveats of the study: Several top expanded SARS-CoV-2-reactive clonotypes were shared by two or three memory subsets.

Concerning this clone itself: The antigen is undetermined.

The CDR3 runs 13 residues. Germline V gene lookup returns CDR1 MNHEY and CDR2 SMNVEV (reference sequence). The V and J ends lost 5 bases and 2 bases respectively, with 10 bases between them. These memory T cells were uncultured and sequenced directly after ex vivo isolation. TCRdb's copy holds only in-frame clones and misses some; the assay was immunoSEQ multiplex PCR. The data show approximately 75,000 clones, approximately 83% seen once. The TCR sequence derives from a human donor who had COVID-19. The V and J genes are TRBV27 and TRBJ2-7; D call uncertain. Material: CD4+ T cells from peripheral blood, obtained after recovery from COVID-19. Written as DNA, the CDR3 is TGTGCCAGCAGTCCCCGGGCAGCCTACGAGCAGTACTTC. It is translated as CASSPRAAYEQYF.